Detailed here is one T cell receptor beta chain. Its antigen is unknown. This entry belongs to a study of OX40 agonist ivuxolimab in advanced cancers. V lost 3 bases and J 0 bases, leaving 14 bases between the germline ends. Germline CDR1 and CDR2: GTSNPN and SVGIG (reference sequence). The CDR3 covers 15 residues. Assay used: immunoSEQ multiplex PCR; TCRdb lists only in-frame clones, some missing. The sample has 23,000 or so clones, over 80% seen once. Study results and limitations: In the 0.1 to 3.0 mg/kg range, CD4+ and CD8+ blood T cells had expanded clonally by week 6. Specificity for antigen went undetermined in the expanded peripheral T cells.

This receptor was identified in an adult with an advanced solid tumor such as melanoma, head and neck, liver or kidney cancer. The specimen comprised CD4+ or CD8+ T cells sorted from blood, sampled in a trial of the OX40 agonist ivuxolimab. The rearrangement uses TRBV30 and TRBJ1-1; D perhaps matches TRBD1 (6 bases). DNA of the CDR3: TGTGCCTGGAGCTATAAGGACAGAGTGAACACTGAAGCTTTCTTT. Translating it yields CAWSYKDRVNTEAFF.